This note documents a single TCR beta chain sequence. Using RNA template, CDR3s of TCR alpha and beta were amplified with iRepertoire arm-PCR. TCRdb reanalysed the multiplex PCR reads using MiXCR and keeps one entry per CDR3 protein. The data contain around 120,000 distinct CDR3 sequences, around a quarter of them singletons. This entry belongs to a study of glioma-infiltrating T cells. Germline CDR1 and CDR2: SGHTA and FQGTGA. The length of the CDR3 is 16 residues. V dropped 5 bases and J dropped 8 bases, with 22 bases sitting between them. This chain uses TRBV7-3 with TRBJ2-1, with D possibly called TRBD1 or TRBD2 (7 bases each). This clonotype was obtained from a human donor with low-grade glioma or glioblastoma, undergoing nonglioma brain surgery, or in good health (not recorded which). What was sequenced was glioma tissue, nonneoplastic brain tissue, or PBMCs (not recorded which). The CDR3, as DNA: TGTGCCAGCAGCCCGGAGGGGGCGGGGGCATGGGATGAGCAGTTCTTC. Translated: CASSPEGAGAWDEQFF.